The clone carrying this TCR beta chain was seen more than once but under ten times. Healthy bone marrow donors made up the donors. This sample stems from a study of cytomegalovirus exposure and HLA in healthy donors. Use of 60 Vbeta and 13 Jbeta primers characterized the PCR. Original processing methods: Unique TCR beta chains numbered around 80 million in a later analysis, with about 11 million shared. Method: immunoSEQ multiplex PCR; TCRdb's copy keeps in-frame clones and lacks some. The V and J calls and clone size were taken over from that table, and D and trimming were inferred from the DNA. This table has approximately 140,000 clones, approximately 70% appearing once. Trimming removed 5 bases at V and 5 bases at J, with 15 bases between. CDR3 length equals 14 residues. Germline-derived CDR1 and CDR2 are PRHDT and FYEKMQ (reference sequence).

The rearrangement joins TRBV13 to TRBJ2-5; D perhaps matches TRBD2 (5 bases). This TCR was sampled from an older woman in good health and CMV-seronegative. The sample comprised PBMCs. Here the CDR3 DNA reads TGTGCCAGCAGCCTCCTGGGAGCTGGTGAGACCCAGTACTTC. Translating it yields CASSLLGAGETQYF.